Given below is one T cell receptor beta chain in context. Profiled with immunoSEQ multiplex PCR; TCRdb holds only in-frame clones, not every one. The sample lists more than 300,000 clones, around 90% occurring once. Sample treatment: some 20 received Ad26.COV2.S at low or high dose, single or two shots; about five received placebo; per-sample allocation not given. At day 63 after the first vaccine or placebo injection, samples were drawn. This sample was taken from a study of Ad26.COV2.S vaccination and SARS-CoV-2 variants. Study in general: The vaccine Ad26.COV2.S was put into the muscle once, or twice with 56 days between.

Trimming removed 4 bases from V and 7 bases from J, with 10 bases in between. CDR3 length: 12 amino acids. Germline values: CDR1 LNHDA, CDR2 SQIVND (reference sequence). The TCR was taken from a person aged 18-60 years who received the Ad26.COV2.S COVID-19 vaccine or a placebo. Sequences were derived from peripheral blood, sampled in a trial of Ad26.COV2.S vaccine versus placebo. V and J are TRBV19 and TRBJ1-2; no definite D call. CDR3 sequence (DNA): TGTGCCAGTAGTAGGCTGGACGGTGGCTACACCTTC. Translated: CASSRLDGGYTF. The full variable domain, completed using reference TRBV19 and TRBJ1-2, is DGGITQSPKYLFRKEGQNVTLSCEQNLNHDAMYWYRQDPGQGLRLIYYSQIVNDFQKGDIAEGYSVSREKKESFPLTVTSAQKNPTAFYLCASSRLDGGYTFGSGTRLTVV.